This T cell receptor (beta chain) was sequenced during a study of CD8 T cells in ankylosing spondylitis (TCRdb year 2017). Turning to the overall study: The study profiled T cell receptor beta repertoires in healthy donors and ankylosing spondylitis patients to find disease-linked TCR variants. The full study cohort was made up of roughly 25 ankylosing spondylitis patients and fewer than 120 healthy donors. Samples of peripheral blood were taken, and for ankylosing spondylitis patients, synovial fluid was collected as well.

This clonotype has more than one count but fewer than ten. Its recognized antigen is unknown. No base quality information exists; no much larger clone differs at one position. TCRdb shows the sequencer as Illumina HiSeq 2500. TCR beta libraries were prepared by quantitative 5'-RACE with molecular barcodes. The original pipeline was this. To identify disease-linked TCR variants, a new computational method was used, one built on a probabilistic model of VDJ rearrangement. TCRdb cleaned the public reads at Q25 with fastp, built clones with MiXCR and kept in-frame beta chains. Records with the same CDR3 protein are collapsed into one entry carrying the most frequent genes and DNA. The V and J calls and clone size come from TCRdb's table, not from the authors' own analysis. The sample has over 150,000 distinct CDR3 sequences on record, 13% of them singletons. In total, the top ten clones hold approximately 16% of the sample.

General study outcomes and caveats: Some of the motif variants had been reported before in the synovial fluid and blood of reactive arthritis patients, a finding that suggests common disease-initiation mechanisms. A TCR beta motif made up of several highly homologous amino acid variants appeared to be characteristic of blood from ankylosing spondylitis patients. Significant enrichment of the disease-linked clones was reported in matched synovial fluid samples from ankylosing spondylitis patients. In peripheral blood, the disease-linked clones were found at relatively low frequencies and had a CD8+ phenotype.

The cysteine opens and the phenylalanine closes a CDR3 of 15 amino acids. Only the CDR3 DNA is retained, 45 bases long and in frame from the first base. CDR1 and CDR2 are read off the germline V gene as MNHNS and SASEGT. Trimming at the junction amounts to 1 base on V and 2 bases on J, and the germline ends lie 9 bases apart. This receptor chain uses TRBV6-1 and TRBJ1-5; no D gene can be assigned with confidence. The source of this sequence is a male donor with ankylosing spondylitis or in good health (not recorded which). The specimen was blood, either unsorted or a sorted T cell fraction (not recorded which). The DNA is TGTGCCAGCAGTGAAGATCCGGGAGGCAATCAGCCCCAGCATTTT. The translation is CASSEDPGGNQPQHF.